This TCR beta chain was documented in a study of cytomegalovirus exposure and HLA in healthy donors (dated by TCRdb to about 2017). Context from the whole study: An earlier analysis of several hundred of the donors reported over 250 Gb of sequence data and approximately 120 million unique TCR beta sequences obtained from around 170 million T cells. Roughly 300 gigabases of sequencing data and approximately 93 million unique TCR sequences were included in an early release covering about 620 HLA-typed donors. Among the roughly 410 genotyped donors, 81% belonged to the genetic ancestry cluster associated with self-reported Caucasian donors. The aim of the study was to test whether cataloging public T cell receptors could identify signatures of past pathogen exposure. The study used immunosequencing to profile the T cell repertoires of approximately 640 subjects and linked those repertoires to cytomegalovirus serostatus. In addition to the first cohort of about 650 subjects, a separate validation cohort of about 120 different subjects was used. The study combined high-throughput TCR immunosequencing, statistical association of individual TCRs with disease status, and machine learning to predict cytomegalovirus infection status. A later analysis re-analyzed previously published TCR beta repertoires from 600 to 850 donors and added high-resolution HLA genotyping to study TCR occurrence patterns. In the later analysis, no new phenotypic data were used to find candidate immune exposures; instead, reliance was placed on TCR beta sequences and their occurrence across donors. An earlier analysis of a few hundred of the donors applied high-throughput TCR beta sequencing to assess whether each TCR beta V gene segment acted as functional or pseudogenic. Alongside the repertoire data, information on donor age, sex, ethnicity and CMV serostatus was compiled. A later genetic analysis took genome-wide SNP genotypes for about 65% of the 666 donors and used that subset as a discovery cohort. All discovery cohort repertoires had been generated using a single sequencing platform. HLA typing included class I and class II loci at four-digit resolution. Typing coverage varied by locus: roughly 629-630 donors for A, B, C, DRB1 and DQB1; roughly 520 for DQA1; about 590 for DPA1; more than 450 for DPB1. Roughly 5 DR-DQ haplotypes were handled as single units for association and clustering because linkage in the cohort was strong. On average, about 200,000 unique TCR beta nucleotide sequences were sequenced per donor among about 400 genotyped donors of the cohort, with roughly 18% of those sequences being non-productive.

As regards this clone: No antigen is known for it. No much larger clone exists at a distance of one base, and base qualities are not known.

Overall results and qualifications from the work: A total of 164 TCR beta chains were listed by the study as associated with cytomegalovirus. The sequencing pipeline was judged likely to have produced a cluster of highly shared sequence variants as a technical artifact. Some IMGT-functional V segments, including TRBV6-2 and TRBV6-3, could not be told apart with the 87-base-pair reads, so those segments were excluded. HLA typing was unavailable for some donors at each locus, so association tests used only the typed subset. The authors suggested that the approach could potentially be extended to other disease states and immunological phenotypes. Most TCR sequences were seen in very few donors, while some public TCRs were found in many individuals. In an earlier analysis of some 640 of the donors, most TCR beta V segments were observed in productive rearrangements about 90% or about 30% of the time, broadly matching IMGT annotations. A further reported finding was that TCR beta sequences accurately predicted the HLA-A and HLA-B alleles for most subjects in the first cohort. Specific HLA alleles were associated with about 17,000 TCR beta sequences at a false discovery rate of 0.05 in a later analysis. In a later analysis, TCR association rates were found to vary across HLA loci, with the most associated TCRs seen for DRB1 alleles and the fewest for HLA-C alleles. Presence/absence analyses assumed roughly uniform sequencing depth across donors, an assumption that may not hold. V-gene and J-gene trimming of TCR beta chains was associated with a missense DCLRE1C variant in a later genetic analysis, and the association was replicated in an independent cohort. In a later analysis, most CMV-associated TCR beta chains were found to appear HLA-restricted, with HLA associations seemingly driven largely by CMV exposure. The earlier analysis of around 600 of the donors excluded 15 to 20 rarely observed V segments, including chromosome 9 orphons, because counts were too low. In vitro tests confirmed that a few of the cytomegalovirus-associated TCR beta chains recognize cytomegalovirus antigens. Strong co-occurrence of HLA alleles, especially DR and DQ, made assigning TCR associations to individual alleles difficult. A later analysis reported that several top co-occurrence clusters appeared linked to parvovirus B19, influenza, CMV and Epstein-Barr virus. Cytomegalovirus status was reported to be diagnosed by the classifier with high specificity and sensitivity in both the original and validation cohorts. This cohort had only TCR beta chains sequenced, and the lack of alpha or paired-chain data limited which features could be detected. Correlated functional status among segregating V segments might be attributable to linkage disequilibrium, but an unknown experimental factor could not be ruled out. In a later analysis, HLA-associated TCR beta chains were found to be more clonally expanded and to have lower generation probabilities than equally common non-associated chains. For the cohort, immune exposure information was limited to CMV serostatus. A later genetic analysis reported fewer N-insertions in productive TCRs among donors in an Asian-associated ancestry cluster than the roughly 700-donor mean.

The library was generated by the immunoSEQ multiplex PCR assay. For the multiplex PCR, a mixture combining 60 forward primers for TCR Vbeta segments and 13 reverse primers for TCR Jbeta segments was used. Amplification of the CDR3 region of rearranged TCR beta genes was performed with a multiplex PCR assay on genomic DNA. The Illumina HiSeq System was used to sequence the amplified TCR beta libraries as 87-base-pair reads. The authors' analysis ran thus. Across the 670 or so repertoires, a later analysis counted 80 million or so unique TCR beta chains, around 11 million of which were shared by at least two donors. A nearest-neighbor algorithm error-corrected the raw reads and collapsed the reads into unique sequences, merging closely related sequences to remove PCR and sequencing errors. CDR3 sequences were aligned to IMGT reference sequences to assign V, D and J gene segments. Each retained sequence needed at least a six-nucleotide match to both a V gene segment and a J gene segment. A rearrangement counted as productive if the CDR3 had no stop codons and remained in frame with V and J, and every other rearrangement counted as non-productive. CDR3 was defined by IMGT convention, running from the second conserved V-encoded cysteine to the conserved J-encoded phenylalanine. In an earlier analysis of roughly 580 of the donors, sequences lacking an unambiguous match to a single V gene segment were excluded. In an earlier analysis of a few hundred of the donors, V segments were called functional above 56.7% productive rearrangements and were called segregating when the between-donor standard deviation exceeded 5%. To diagnose cytomegalovirus status from the catalog of TCR beta chain sequences, a statistical classification framework was built. V and J gene assignment, in a later analysis, came from comparing TCR nucleotide sequences with IMGT/GENE-DB human TR gene sequences. Using the TCRdist pipeline, a later analysis assigned CDR3 sequences along with most-parsimonious VDJ recombination scenarios. In a later analysis, each TCR beta chain was defined by its CDR3 amino acid sequence together with its V-gene family, and reads lacking a unique V-gene family were excluded. In a later analysis, around 650 highly shared, low-generation-probability nucleotide sequences were removed to address suspected cross-contamination and a sequencing artifact. In a later analysis, a clonal expansion index was calculated for each public chain from normalized within-repertoire ranks of inferred template counts. In a later analysis, generation probabilities were computed using a VDJ recombination model fitted to out-of-frame rearrangements, and the results were checked against IGoR. A later analysis scored TCR-TCR, TCR-HLA and TCR-CMV co-occurrence with hypergeometric tests, applying a repertoire-size bias correction to TCR pairs. To estimate false discovery rates, a later analysis permuted the HLA or CMV assignments 20 times. In a later analysis, co-occurring TCRs were grouped using DBSCAN, with TCRdist sequence similarity added in when clustering inside HLA-allele-positive subsets. Co-occurrence clustering excluded repertoires with fewer than 30,000 or more than 120,000 public chains, plus five with anomalous nucleotide sharing. What TCRdb holds here is the immuneACCESS table cut down to in-frame rearrangements. Part of the clones is not present; checked against another copy, under half of the missing clones reflect an unresolved V gene, and the others are unexplained. The D gene and trimming were derived from the DNA, and the V and J assignments and clone size from that table. The sample table holds 30,000 to 45,000 clones, of which more than 80% were seen once. About an eighth of the sample belongs to the ten largest clones.

The cohort was made up of 500 to 800 healthy bone marrow donors. Cohort members were all nominally healthy when sampled, although unrecorded immune exposures were likely present. The donor tested CMV seropositive and was one of the 289 seropositive cohort members. A peripheral blood sample was collected from each donor, and TCR beta sequencing was performed on peripheral blood mononuclear cells. The Qiagen DNeasy Blood Extraction Kit was used to extract genomic DNA from the blood cell samples. The V end gives up 4 bases and the J end 4 bases, leaving 10 bases in the junction not matched to a gene. The CDR3 sequence holds 16 residues, the cysteine and phenylalanine included. The CDR3 DNA has 48 bases and is translated from base 1. Looking up the germline V gene (reference sequence) yields CDR1 LNHDA and CDR2 SQIVND.

This TCR was recovered from a woman aged 40 to 50 in good health and CMV-seropositive. Recombination linked TRBV19 to TRBJ1-1, with 9 junctional bases fitting TRBD1. Sequencing was carried out using PBMCs. This receptor has the CDR3 CASSTAGQGRGTEAFF. The bases are TGTGCCAGTAGTACGGCGGGACAGGGACGGGGCACTGAAGCTTTCTTT. The reference TRBV19 and TRBJ1-1 proteins fill in what lies around the CDR3, so the full variable domain reads DGGITQSPKYLFRKEGQNVTLSCEQNLNHDAMYWYRQDPGQGLRLIYYSQIVNDFQKGDIAEGYSVSREKKESFPLTVTSAQKNPTAFYLCASSTAGQGRGTEAFFGQGTRLTVV.